This T cell receptor (beta chain) is drawn from a study of blood T cell repertoires in COVID-19. Study summary: Sources were T cells, B-cell-depleted T cells, or PBMCs; the material itself was cDNA or gDNA.

The ends lost 4 bases at V and 0 bases at J; junction bases unmatched: 3. Germline assignment: CDR1 SGHRS and CDR2 YFSETQ. This CDR3 contains 15 residues. Original processing methods: Amplification of reference gene primers provided the estimated nucleated cell counts. The assay was immunoSEQ multiplex PCR, and TCRdb's table has in-frame clones only and misses some. V, J and clone size derive from that table, while D and trimming were established from the DNA sequence. This sample carries around 200,000 clones, about 89% of them seen once, and the ten largest clones take roughly 3%. The sample was peripheral blood. This clonotype was sampled from a man between 65 and 85 years old with acute or convalescent COVID-19. The chain carries TRBV5-1 and TRBJ2-2; 7 bases align to TRBD1. The CDR3 DNA sequence: TGCGCCAGCAGCGAGGGACAGTCGAACACCGGGGAGCTGTTTTTT. Translation: CASSEGQSNTGELFF.